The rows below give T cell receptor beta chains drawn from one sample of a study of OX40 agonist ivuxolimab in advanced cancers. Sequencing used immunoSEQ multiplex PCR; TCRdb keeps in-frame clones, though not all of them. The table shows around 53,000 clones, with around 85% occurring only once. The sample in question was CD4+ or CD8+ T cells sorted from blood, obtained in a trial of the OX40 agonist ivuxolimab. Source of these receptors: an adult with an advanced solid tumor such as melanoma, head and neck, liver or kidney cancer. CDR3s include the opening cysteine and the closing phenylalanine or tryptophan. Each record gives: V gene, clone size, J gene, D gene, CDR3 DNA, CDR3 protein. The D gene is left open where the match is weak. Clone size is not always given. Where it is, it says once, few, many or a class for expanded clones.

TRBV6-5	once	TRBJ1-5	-	TGTGCCAGCAGTTACACAGCTAATCAGCCCCAGCATTTT	CASSYTANQPQHF
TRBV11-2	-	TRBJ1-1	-	TGTGCCAGCAGCTTGAGAGTTGAAGCTTTCTTT	CASSLRVEAFF
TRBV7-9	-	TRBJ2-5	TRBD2	TGTGCCAGCAGCGAAGACGCTAGCGGGGGGGCCCTCGAGACCCAGTACTTC	CASSEDASGGALETQYF
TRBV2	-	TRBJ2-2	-	TGTGCCAGCAGTGAAGAGGAAGGGGCCTTTTCGAACACCGGGGAGCTGTTTTTT	CASSEEEGAFSNTGELFF
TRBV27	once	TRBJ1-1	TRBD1	TGTGCCAGCAGTATTGACAGGGGTTCCCCTGAAGCTTTCTTT	CASSIDRGSPEAFF
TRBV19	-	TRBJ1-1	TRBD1	TGTGCCAGTAGTCCCGGGACAGGGGTGACTGAAGCTTTCTTT	CASSPGTGVTEAFF
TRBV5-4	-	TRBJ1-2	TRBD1	TGTGCCAGCAGCTTGGAACAGGGGGCATCTGGCTACACCTTC	CASSLEQGASGYTF
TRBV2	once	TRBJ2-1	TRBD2	TGTGCCAGCATTAGCGGGGGTTTTGATGAGCAGTTCTTC	CASISGGFDEQFF
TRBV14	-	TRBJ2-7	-	TGTGCCAGCAGTCCCTGGGGGAGCTACGAGCAGTACTTC	CASSPWGSYEQYF
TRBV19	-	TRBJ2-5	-	TGTGCCAGTAGTGGGCCGGAGACAGGCGCGTACCAAGAGACCCAGTACTTC	CASSGPETGAYQETQYF
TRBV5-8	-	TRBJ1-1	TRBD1	TGTGCCAGCAGCCATTGGAACAGGGGGGTCGCGGTGAACACTGAAGCTTTCTTT	CASSHWNRGVAVNTEAFF
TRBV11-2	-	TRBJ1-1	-	TGTGCCAGCAGCTTAGGTGGAGGGGGCACTGAAGCTTTCTTT	CASSLGGGGTEAFF
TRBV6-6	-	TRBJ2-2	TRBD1	TGTGCTACGGCCTCCGGGACAGAGATCACCGGGGAGCTGTTTTTT	CATASGTEITGELFF
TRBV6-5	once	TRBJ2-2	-	TGTGCCAGCAGTTACCGGACGCCGAACACCGGGGAGCTGTTTTTT	CASSYRTPNTGELFF
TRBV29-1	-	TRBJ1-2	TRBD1	TGCAGCGTCCCTCCCGGGACAGGGAACTATGGCTACACCTTC	CSVPPGTGNYGYTF
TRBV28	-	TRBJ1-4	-	TGTGCCAGCAGTCTTAACAGGGAGCAAGTTAAAACTAATGAAAAACTGTTTTTT	CASSLNREQVKTNEKLFF
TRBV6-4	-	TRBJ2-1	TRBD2	TGTGCCAGCAGTCCAAGGGGACTAGCGGGATTCAATGAGCAGTTCTTC	CASSPRGLAGFNEQFF
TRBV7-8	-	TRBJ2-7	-	TGTGCCAGCAGCCAGGAGGACTACGAGCAGTACTTC	CASSQEDYEQYF
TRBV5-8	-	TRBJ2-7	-	TGTGCCAGCAGCTTGCGACGGGGGCCCAACTACGAGCAGTACTTC	CASSLRRGPNYEQYF
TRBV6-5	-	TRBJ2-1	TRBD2	TGTGCCAGCAGTTACCCGACTAGCGGGGGGGCCAATGAGCAGTTCTTC	CASSYPTSGGANEQFF
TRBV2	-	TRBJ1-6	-	TGTGCCAGCAGTACTATCCCGGGGACTGATCTGAGCTCCTATAATTCACCCCTCCACTTT	CASSTIPGTDLSSYNSPLHF